This TCR beta chain appears in the sequencing data of a study of blood T cell repertoires in COVID-19. Across the study: The United States, Italy and Spain were the sources of the acute and convalescent COVID-19 samples. The cDNA or gDNA used as material had been derived from T cells, B-cell-depleted T cells, or PBMCs.

In the authors' methods: The assay estimated nucleated cells by amplifying reference gene primers. Some clones are missing from TCRdb's copy, which holds only in-frame ones; the method was immunoSEQ multiplex PCR. That table is the source of V, J and clone size, and D and trimming were worked out from the DNA. The sample lists hundreds of thousands of clones, approximately 86% seen once, with around 2.1% in the top ten. This CDR3 has 14 amino acids. V lost 3 bases to trimming and J lost 1 base, with 10 bases between them. The V gene's germline CDR1 is SGHRS and CDR2 YFSETQ. The receptor's source is a woman in her twenties or thirties who had recovered from COVID-19. The sequenced material came from peripheral blood. The V call is TRBV5-1, the J call TRBJ1-1; no clear D gene. CDR3 bases: TGCGCCAGCAGCTGGGGAGGTACGAACACTGAAGCTTTCTTT. It specifies CASSWGGTNTEAFF. Full variable domain (outside the CDR3, taken from reference TRBV5-1 and TRBJ1-1): KAGVTQTPRYLIKTRGQQVTLSCSPISGHRSVSWYQQTPGQGLQFLFEYFSETQRNKGNFPGRFSGRQFSNSRSEMNVSTLELGDSALYLCASSWGGTNTEAFFGQGTRLTVV.